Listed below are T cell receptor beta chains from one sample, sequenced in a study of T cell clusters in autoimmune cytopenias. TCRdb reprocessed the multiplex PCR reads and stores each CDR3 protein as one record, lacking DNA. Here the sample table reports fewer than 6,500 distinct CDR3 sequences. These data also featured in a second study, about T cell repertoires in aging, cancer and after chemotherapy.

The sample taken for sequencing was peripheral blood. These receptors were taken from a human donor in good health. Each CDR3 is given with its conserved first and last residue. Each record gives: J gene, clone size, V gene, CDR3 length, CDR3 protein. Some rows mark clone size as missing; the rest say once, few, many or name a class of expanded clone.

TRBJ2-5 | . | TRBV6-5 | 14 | CASSRGTGLETQYF
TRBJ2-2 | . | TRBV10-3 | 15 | CAIRQEDRATGELFF
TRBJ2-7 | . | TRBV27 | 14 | CASSLDRDSYEQYF
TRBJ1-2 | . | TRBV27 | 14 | CASSEAGTGYGYTF
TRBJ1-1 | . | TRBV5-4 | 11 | CASAGNTEAFF
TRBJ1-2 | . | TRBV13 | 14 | CASTHGTGIYGYTF
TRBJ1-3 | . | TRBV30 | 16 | CAWSGGPGTSGNTIYF
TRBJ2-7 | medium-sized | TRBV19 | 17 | CAHGASGGGLLFDEQYF
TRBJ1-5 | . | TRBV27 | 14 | CASSFYGRVQPQHF
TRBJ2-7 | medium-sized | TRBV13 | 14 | CASSLGPSSYEQYF
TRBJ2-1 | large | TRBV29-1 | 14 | CSVEDQMRGNEQFF
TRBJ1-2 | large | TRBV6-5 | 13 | CASSYSEDYGYTF
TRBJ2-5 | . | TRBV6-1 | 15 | CASSAAPDSSHKQYF
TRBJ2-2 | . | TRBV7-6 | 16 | CASSYPRDRHTGELFF
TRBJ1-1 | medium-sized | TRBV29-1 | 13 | CSVAGQLYAEAFF
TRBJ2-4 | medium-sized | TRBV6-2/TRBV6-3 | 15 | CASSLLGQGWDIQYF
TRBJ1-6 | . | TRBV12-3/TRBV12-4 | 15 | CASSPGSGYNSPLHF
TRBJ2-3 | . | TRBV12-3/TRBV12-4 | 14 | CASSLSGGAGTQYF